The subject of this entry is one T cell receptor (beta chain). Its antigen is undetermined. This entry belongs to a study of graft-versus-host responses after intestinal transplantation. Libraries were prepared by immunoSEQ multiplex PCR; TCRdb keeps only in-frame clonotypes and omits some of them. The table records 100,000 or so clones, roughly 91% of them present only once. V was cut by 7 bases and J by 1 base, with 14 bases left in between. The CDR3 loop spans 14 amino acids. Germline CDR1 MNHNS, CDR2 SASEGT. The chain links TRBV6-1 to TRBJ2-7, with D tentatively TRBD1 (6 bases). The TCR originated in a human donor who was the organ donor for an intestinal transplant. Sequencing was performed on unstimulated CD8+ T cells sorted from spleen or lymph node cells, taken before transplant. In nucleotides, the CDR3 is TGTGCCAGCACCCCCCGGGACAATTCCTACGAGCAGTACTTC. This translates into CASTPRDNSYEQYF.